This T cell receptor (beta chain) was documented in a study of blood T cell repertoires in COVID-19. Overall study context: In each case, the material was cDNA or gDNA derived from T cells, B-cell-depleted T cells, or PBMCs.

From germline, CDR1 is SGHTA and CDR2 FQGTGA. V shed 5 bases and J shed 0 bases, with 11 bases lying between them. CDR3 length: 15 amino acids. Assay used: immunoSEQ multiplex PCR; TCRdb lists only in-frame clones, some missing. Here the sample spans roughly 420,000 clones, around nine tenths being singletons. This sequence joins TRBV7-3 and TRBJ2-1, with D tentatively TRBD1 (6 bases). The sequence was obtained from a woman aged 30 to 39 with acute COVID-19. Material for sequencing was PBMCs or T cells enriched from blood (not recorded which). CDR3 DNA: TGTGCCAGCAGCATACAGGGAGTCTCCTACAATGAGCAGTTCTTC. The encoded protein is CASSIQGVSYNEQFF. The complete variable domain, with remaining parts taken from reference TRBV7-3 and TRBJ2-1, reads GAGVSQTPSNKVTEKGKYVELRCDPISGHTALYWYRQSLGQGPEFLIYFQGTGAADDSGLPNDRFFAVRPEGSVSTLKIQRTERGDSAVYLCASSIQGVSYNEQFFGPGTRLTVL.